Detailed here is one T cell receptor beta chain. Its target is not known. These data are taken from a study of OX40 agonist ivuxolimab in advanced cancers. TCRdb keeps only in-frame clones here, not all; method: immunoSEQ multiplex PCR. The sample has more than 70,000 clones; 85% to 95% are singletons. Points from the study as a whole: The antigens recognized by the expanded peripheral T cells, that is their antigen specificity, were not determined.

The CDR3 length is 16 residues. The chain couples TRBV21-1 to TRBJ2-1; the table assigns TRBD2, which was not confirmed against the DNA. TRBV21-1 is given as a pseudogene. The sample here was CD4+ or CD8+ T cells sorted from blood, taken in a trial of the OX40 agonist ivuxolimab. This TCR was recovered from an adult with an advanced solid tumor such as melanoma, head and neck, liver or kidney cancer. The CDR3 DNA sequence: TGTGCCAGCAGCAAAGAGCGGACTCAAATCTACAATGAGCAGTTCTTC. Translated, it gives CASSKERTQIYNEQFF.